Following are 21 T cell receptor beta chains from one sample sequenced in a study of neoadjuvant anti-PD-1 for oral cavity cancer. The time point was: after neoadjuvant nivolumab, at surgical resection. The table came from immunoSEQ multiplex PCR; TCRdb's copy has only in-frame clones and leaves some out. This sample carries about 15,000 clones, 40% of them seen once, and the ten largest clones take 30% to 45%. The sample consisted of tumor tissue, taken after nivolumab (anti-PD-1) treatment. These receptors were taken from a person aged 40 to 85 with oral cavity squamous cell carcinoma.

The V gene is TRBV12-5, the J gene TRBJ1-4; 8 nucleotides match TRBD1. The J segment lost 8 bases and the V segment lost 7 bases, leaving 12 bases of the junction unmatched. CDR1 and CDR2 (germline): LGHNT, FRNRAP. The CDR3 has 15 residues. The CDR3 sequence is CASALDRGRGEKLFF. Written as DNA, the CDR3 is TGTGCTAGTGCCCTAGACAGGGGACGGGGCGAAAAACTGTTTTTT.

Concerning this clone: One end of the junction varies from germline; a read error may be responsible. This rearrangement joins TRBV6-1 to TRBJ1-5; the match to TRBD1 covers 8 bases. Germline CDR1 MNHNS, CDR2 SASEGT. The CDR3 contains 18 residues. The CDR3 coding sequence is TGTGCCATCAGTGAGAACAGGGGGACACACAATAGCAATCAGCCCCAGCATTTT. It encodes CAISENRGTHNSNQPQHF.

The chain couples TRBV19 to TRBJ1-1; unclear D gene. V was shortened by 7 bases and J by 10 bases, with 10 bases between the two germline ends. The germline gives CDR1 LNHDA, CDR2 SQIVND (reference sequence). The CDR3 has 10 amino acids. The CDR3 DNA sequence: TGTGCCAGTACTGCGGGTGTAGCTTTCTTT. Translated, it gives CASTAGVAFF.

The chain carries TRBV7-2 and TRBJ2-2; D unclear. The CDR3 extends over 15 amino acids. V was pared by 0 bases and J by 7 bases, with 12 bases between. Germline lookup yields CDR1 SGHTA and CDR2 FQGNSA. As DNA, the CDR3 is TGTGCCAGCAGCTTAGCGGCCAGATTCAGCGGGGAGCTGTTTTTT. Amino acids: CASSLAARFSGELFF.

The J gene is TRBJ1-2, the V gene TRBV6-1; D remains unclear. Germline-derived CDR1 and CDR2 are MNHNS and SASEGT. Trimming cost V 0 bases and J 8 bases, with 13 bases left between them. CDR3 length: 14 amino acids. This chain's CDR3 is CASSEAEGVGGYTF. The CDR3 DNA reads as TGTGCCAGCAGTGAAGCCGAGGGAGTAGGGGGCTACACCTTC.

The chain employs TRBV10-3 and TRBJ2-3, with TRBD2 identical over 13 bases. The CDR3 totals 15 residues. Germline CDR1 and CDR2: ENHRY and SYGVKD. Trimming took 6 bases from V and 2 from J; bases not matched to a gene: 2. CDR3 bases: TGTGCCATCAGGGGGACTAGCGGGACCACAGATACGCAGTATTTT. Protein sequence: CAIRGTSGTTDTQYF.

The V gene is TRBV5-5, the J gene TRBJ1-2, with D unclear. The V end was cut by 3 bases, the J end by 4 bases, with 13 bases between. The CDR3 contains 14 residues. CDR1 is SGHKS, CDR2 YYEKEE, per germline (reference sequence). The CDR3 DNA follows: TGTGCCAGCAGCTACGCGCAAAGAGCCTATGGCTACACCTTC. It translates to CASSYAQRAYGYTF.

V usage is TRBV13 and J usage is TRBJ2-7; 7 nucleotides align to TRBD1. The CDR3 is 15 amino acids. Unmatched junction bases numbered 7, after V lost 0 bases and J lost 5 bases. CDR1 and CDR2 (germline): PRHDT, FYEKMQ (reference sequence). This CDR3 reads CASSLGRGPNNEQYF. CDR3 bases: TGTGCCAGCAGCTTAGGAAGGGGGCCCAATAACGAGCAGTACTTC.

The sample holds a few counts of this clone. This sequence joins TRBV19 and TRBJ2-2, with TRBD1 matching over 12 bases. Germline V CDR1 and CDR2: LNHDA, SQIVND (reference sequence). V lost 3 bases, J lost 3 bases, and 17 bases stayed unmatched. This CDR3 has 21 residues. The DNA of the CDR3 is TGTGCCAGTAGTATTGGTTACGGGTTCCGGGACAGGGGGCGATACACCGGGGAGCTGTTTTTT. Its protein is CASSIGYGFRDRGRYTGELFF.

The CDR3 reads CASSQRDRVGPGELFF. The CDR3 DNA follows: TGCGCCAGCAGCCAGCGAGACAGGGTCGGCCCCGGGGAGCTGTTTTTT. The J gene is TRBJ2-2, the V gene TRBV4-1; 7 bases match TRBD1. V lost 3 bases and J lost 6; bases outside the gene matches: 10. This CDR3 comprises 16 residues. CDR1 and CDR2 from the germline V gene are MGHRA and YSYEKL.

This sequence joins TRBV7-3 and TRBJ2-7, with D possibly TRBD2 on 5 matching bases. Germline loops: CDR1 SGHTA, CDR2 FQGTGA. The germline V and J ends were trimmed by 5 bases and 5 bases, with 19 bases remaining between them. This CDR3 contains 15 residues. The CDR3 DNA reads TGTGCCAGCAGCCAGACCGGGGTCCTCGGGCACGAGCAGTACTTC. Protein sequence: CASSQTGVLGHEQYF.

J is TRBJ1-5 and V is TRBV21-1. TRBV21-1 is flagged as a pseudogene. The CDR3 covers 18 residues. This chain's CDR3 is CASSKAGTDYALNQPQHF. In DNA form, the CDR3 reads TGTGCCAGCAGCAAAGCCGGGACCGACTATGCCTTGAATCAGCCCCAGCATTTT.

This clone was detected only a few times. V and J are TRBV6-6 and TRBJ2-1, with D possibly matching TRBD1 (5 bases). The V end was cut by 6 bases, the J end by 3 bases, with 15 bases between. The CDR3 runs to 15 residues. Germline CDR1 is MNHNY and CDR2 is SVGAGI (reference sequence). The CDR3 region has the DNA TGTGCCAGCAGGACGGGCAGGGTCGGCTACAATGAGCAGTTCTTC. Its translation: CASRTGRVGYNEQFF.

The chain combines TRBV7-2 with TRBJ1-2; TRBD1 might be the D (5 bases). This CDR3 is 17 amino acids long. The V gene's germline CDR1 is SGHTA and CDR2 FQGNSA. V lost 1 base, J lost 2 bases, and 17 bases lay in between. Here the CDR3 reads CASSLEYRQITNYGYTF. CDR3 DNA: TGTGCCAGCAGCTTAGAGTACCGACAGATCACCAACTATGGCTACACCTTC.

On this clone: The junction departs from germline at one end; a sequencing error may be responsible. The genes are TRBV7-2 and TRBJ2-7, with TRBD2 matching 7 bases. CDR1 and CDR2 (germline): SGHTA, FQGNSA. The CDR3 spans 16 residues. The CDR3 is CASSQDALALGYEQYF. The CDR3 coding sequence is TGCGCCAGCAGCCAAGATGCACTAGCGCTGGGGTACGAGCAGTACTTC. The whole variable domain, filled in from reference TRBV7-2 and TRBJ2-7, reads GAGVSQSPSNKVTEKGKDVELRCDPISGHTALYWYRQSLGQGLEFLIYFQGNSAPDKSGLPSDRFSAERTGGSVSTLTIQRTQQEDSAVYLCASSQDALALGYEQYFGPGTRLTVT.

This clone is categorized as medium-sized. The genes are TRBV6-5 and TRBJ2-7; no clear D. This CDR3 is 14 amino acids long. V lost 10 bases and J lost 2, with 18 bases in between. CDR1 is MNHEY, CDR2 SVGAGI, per germline. This CDR3 is CATRPAASPYEQYF. The CDR3 coding sequence is TGTGCCACCCGACCCGCAGCCAGCCCCTACGAGCAGTACTTC.

This clone was counted only a few times. This chain joins TRBV5-5 and TRBJ1-1; no clear D. Per the germline V gene, CDR1 is SGHKS and CDR2 is YYEKEE (reference sequence). Trimming took 0 bases from V and 1 from J, leaving 10 bases between them. The CDR3 loop spans 15 amino acids. The CDR3 spells CASSLGDTENTEAFF. DNA of the CDR3: TGTGCCAGCAGCTTGGGTGACACCGAGAACACTGAAGCTTTCTTT.

The rearrangement uses TRBV6-1 and TRBJ2-1, with D hard to call. CDR1 is MNHNS and CDR2 is SASEGT in the germline V gene. CDR3 length equals 13 residues. Trimming pared 5 bases from V and 0 bases from J, leaving 5 bases between. Written as DNA, the CDR3 is TGTGCCAGCAGTTATAGCTCCTACAATGAGCAGTTCTTC. Amino acids: CASSYSSYNEQFF.

By frequency in the sample, this clone is medium-sized (0.01 to 0.1%). V usage is TRBV6-6 and J usage is TRBJ1-2, with 12 bases identical to TRBD1. The CDR3 is made up of 14 amino acids. Trimming cost V 7 bases and J 4 bases; bases outside gene matches: 4. CDR1 and CDR2 (germline): MNHNY, SVGAGI (reference sequence). The CDR3 loop is CASKPGQGAYGYTF. CDR3 sequence (DNA): TGTGCCAGCAAGCCGGGACAGGGGGCCTATGGCTACACCTTC.

This sequence joins TRBV4-1 and TRBJ1-1; D is ambiguous. CDR3 length: 14 amino acids. Per the germline V gene, CDR1 is MGHRA and CDR2 is YSYEKL. Trimming shortened V by 0 bases and J by 4 bases, and 9 bases separated the two germline ends. Written as DNA, the CDR3 is TGCGCCAGCAGCCAAGAATTTGGAGGCACTGAAGCTTTCTTT. Translating gives CASSQEFGGTEAFF.

This clone was detected only a few times. The chain is built from TRBV6-1 and TRBJ2-2; D is unclear. Germline CDR1 reads MNHNS; CDR2 reads SASEGT. V lost 3 bases to trimming and J lost 6 bases, with 17 bases between them. The CDR3 totals 16 residues. CDR3 region: CASSEVPVGWPGELFF. CDR3 nucleotide sequence: TGTGCCAGCAGTGAGGTACCCGTAGGGTGGCCCGGGGAGCTGTTTTTT.